The 10 T cell receptor beta chains given below trace back to one sample, sequenced in a study of neurological immune-mediated disorders. One entry per CDR3 protein, called by TCRdb with MiXCR from the 5' RACE reads. Of around 62,000 distinct CDR3 sequences in the sample, 3.5% to 5% were seen once. Source material: PBMCs. The receptors originated from a man in his fifties with multiple sclerosis.

This clonotype was observed many times. J is TRBJ2-5 and V is TRBV11-2; TRBD2 matches at 12 bases. Germline lookup yields CDR1 SGHAT and CDR2 FQNNGV. This CDR3 comprises 15 residues. Germline trimming cut 6 bases from V and 5 bases from J; bases unmatched to any gene: 7. DNA of the CDR3: TGTGCCAGCAGTAGGACTAGCGGGGCTGGGGAGACCCAGTACTTC. Translation gives CASSRTSGAGETQYF.

At least ten counts were recorded for this clonotype. The chain joins TRBV27 to TRBJ2-3, with D possibly matching TRBD2 (7 bases). CDR1 and CDR2 (germline): MNHEY, SMNVEV (reference sequence). Trimming stripped 1 base from V and 3 bases from J, with 11 bases between. The CDR3 runs 15 residues. CDR3 protein: CASSLYRGATDTQYF. CDR3 nucleotides: TGTGCCAGCAGTTTATATCGGGGGGCTACAGATACGCAGTATTTT.

In this sample, this clonotype turned up many times. This chain connects TRBV4-1 to TRBJ1-2, with TRBD1 identical over 7 bases. In germline, CDR1 is MGHRA, CDR2 YSYEKL. The CDR3 runs to 15 residues. J was trimmed by 3 bases and V by 5 bases; bases with no gene match: 9. CDR3 sequence: CASSNQGDLYYGYTF. CDR3 sequence (DNA): TGCGCCAGCAGCAATCAGGGGGACCTTTACTATGGCTACACCTTC.

Comment on this clonotype: This likely comes from a read error, as the CDR3 has no conserved phenylalanine or tryptophan at its end. The chain recombines TRBV5-1 with TRBJ2-5; possibly TRBD1 for D (5 bases). From germline, CDR1 is SGHRS and CDR2 YFSETQ. V lost 0 bases and J 1 base, leaving 7 bases between the germline ends. This CDR3 comprises 14 residues. The CDR3: CASSLGTTQETQYN. CDR3 nucleotides: TGCGCCAGCAGCTTGGGGACAACCCAAGAGACCCAGTACAAC.

At least ten counts were recorded for this clonotype. The chain combines TRBV7-6 with TRBJ2-2; TRBD1 agrees at 7 bases. The germline V gene has CDR1 SGHVS and CDR2 FNYEAQ. This CDR3 comprises 16 residues. Trimming cost V 5 bases and J 2 bases; bases outside gene matches: 8. The CDR3 is CASSLEGAANTGELFF. The DNA of the CDR3 is TGTGCCAGCAGCCTAGAGGGGGCCGCCAACACCGGGGAGCTGTTTTTT.

The sample holds many counts of this clonotype. CDR3: CASSVGDTEAFF. DNA for the CDR3: TGTGCCAGTAGTGTGGGGGACACTGAAGCTTTCTTT. The chain carries TRBV19 and TRBJ1-1; D possibly corresponds to TRBD1 (5 bases). The germline V gene has CDR1 LNHDA and CDR2 SQIVND (reference sequence). Trimming took 5 bases from V and 3 from J, leaving 7 bases between them. The CDR3 covers 12 residues.

This clonotype has ten or more counts. This chain links TRBV5-1 with TRBJ2-1; 11 bases line up with TRBD2. CDR1 SGHRS and CDR2 YFSETQ come from the germline V gene. The trim removed 0 bases at V and 6 bases at J, leaving 11 bases unmatched. The CDR3 sequence is 18 residues long. The CDR3 protein is CASSLGMMASGGFNEQFF. CDR3 DNA: TGCGCCAGCAGCTTGGGTATGATGGCTAGCGGGGGGTTCAATGAGCAGTTCTTC.

This clonotype was counted at least ten times. The chain joins TRBV19 to TRBJ2-7, with D maybe TRBD1 (5 bases). Per the germline V gene, CDR1 is LNHDA and CDR2 is SQIVND (reference sequence). Trimming removed 3 bases from V and 7 bases from J, with 13 bases in between. There are 13 residues in the CDR3. This CDR3 is CASSIRQGLEQYF. CDR3 coding DNA: TGTGCCAGTAGTATCCGGCAGGGTCTTGAGCAGTACTTC.

This clonotype is medium-sized. The chain recombines TRBV5-1 with TRBJ2-1, with a tentative D call TRBD2 (5 bases). Germline CDR1 is SGHRS and CDR2 is YFSETQ. Trimming shortened V by 3 bases and J by 0 bases, and 10 bases separated the two germline ends. The CDR3 is 15 amino acids. The CDR3 DNA reads as TGCGCCAGCAGCTCTCTTGGGAGCTCCTACAATGAGCAGTTCTTC. Amino acid sequence: CASSSLGSSYNEQFF.

Many counts were recorded for this clonotype. The rearrangement links TRBV3-1 to TRBJ2-5; D is undetermined. V gave up 0 bases and J gave up 5 bases, with 4 bases separating them. CDR3 size: 12 residues. Per germline, CDR1 LGHDT and CDR2 YNNKEL (reference sequence). The CDR3 is CASSQDFETQYF. DNA for the CDR3: TGTGCCAGCAGCCAAGATTTCGAGACCCAGTACTTC.